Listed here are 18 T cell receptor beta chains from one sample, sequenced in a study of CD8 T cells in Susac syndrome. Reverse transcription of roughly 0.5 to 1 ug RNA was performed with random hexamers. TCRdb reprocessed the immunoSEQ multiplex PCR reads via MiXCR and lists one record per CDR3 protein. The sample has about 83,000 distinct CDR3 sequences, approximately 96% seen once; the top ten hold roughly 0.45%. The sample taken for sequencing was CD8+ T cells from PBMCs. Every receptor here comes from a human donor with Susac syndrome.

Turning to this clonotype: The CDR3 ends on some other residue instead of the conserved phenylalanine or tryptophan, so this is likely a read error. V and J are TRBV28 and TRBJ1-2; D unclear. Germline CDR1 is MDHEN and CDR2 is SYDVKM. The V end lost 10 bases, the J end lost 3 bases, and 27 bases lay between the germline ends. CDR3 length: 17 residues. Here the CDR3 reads CAITEGYVTHRDYGYTL. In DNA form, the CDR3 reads TGTGCCATCACGGAGGGATACGTGACCCACCGGGACTATGGCTACACCCTC.

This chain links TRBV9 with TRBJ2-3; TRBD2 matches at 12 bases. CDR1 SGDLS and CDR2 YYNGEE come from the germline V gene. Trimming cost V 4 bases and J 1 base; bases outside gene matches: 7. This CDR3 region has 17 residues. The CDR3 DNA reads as TGTGCCAGCAGCCAATCCGGGACTAGCGGGCGCACAGATACGCAGTATTTT. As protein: CASSQSGTSGRTDTQYF.

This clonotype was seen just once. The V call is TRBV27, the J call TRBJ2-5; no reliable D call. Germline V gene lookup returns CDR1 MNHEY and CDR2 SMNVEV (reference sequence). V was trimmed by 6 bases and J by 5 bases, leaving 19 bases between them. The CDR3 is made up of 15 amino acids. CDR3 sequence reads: CASRPLLGSGETQYF. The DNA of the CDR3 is TGTGCCAGCAGGCCCTTACTGGGCTCCGGGGAGACCCAGTACTTC.

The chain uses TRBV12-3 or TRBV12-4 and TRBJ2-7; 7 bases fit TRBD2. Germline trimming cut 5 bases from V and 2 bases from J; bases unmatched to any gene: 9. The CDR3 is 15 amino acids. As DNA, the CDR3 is TGTGCCAGCAGTCAAAGAGAGCGGGGCACCTACGAGCAGTACTTC. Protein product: CASSQRERGTYEQYF.

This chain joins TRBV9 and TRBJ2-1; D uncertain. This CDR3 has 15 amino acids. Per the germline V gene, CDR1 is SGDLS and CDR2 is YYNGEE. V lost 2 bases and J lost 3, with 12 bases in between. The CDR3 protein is CASSVSGQVYNEQFF. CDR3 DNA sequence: TGTGCCAGCAGCGTGTCGGGCCAGGTCTACAATGAGCAGTTCTTC.

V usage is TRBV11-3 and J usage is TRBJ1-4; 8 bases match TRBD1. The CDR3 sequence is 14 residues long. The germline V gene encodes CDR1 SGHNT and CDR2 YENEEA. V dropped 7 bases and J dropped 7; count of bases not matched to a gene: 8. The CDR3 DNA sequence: TGTGCCAGCACCAAGGACAGGGACGGTGAAAAACTGTTTTTT. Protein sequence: CASTKDRDGEKLFF.

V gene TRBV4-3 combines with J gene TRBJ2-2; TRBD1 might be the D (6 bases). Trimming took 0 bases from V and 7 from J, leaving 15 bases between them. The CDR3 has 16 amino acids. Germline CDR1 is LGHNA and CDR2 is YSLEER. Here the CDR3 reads CASSQDDRSTGGELFF. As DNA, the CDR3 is TGCGCCAGCAGCCAAGATGACAGGTCAACCGGCGGGGAGCTGTTTTTT.

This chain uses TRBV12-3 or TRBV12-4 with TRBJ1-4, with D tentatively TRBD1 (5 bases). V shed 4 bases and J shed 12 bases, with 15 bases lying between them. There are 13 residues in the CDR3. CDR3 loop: CASSSGAQGQLFF. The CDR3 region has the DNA TGTGCCAGCAGTTCAGGTGCCCAGGGTCAACTGTTTTTT.

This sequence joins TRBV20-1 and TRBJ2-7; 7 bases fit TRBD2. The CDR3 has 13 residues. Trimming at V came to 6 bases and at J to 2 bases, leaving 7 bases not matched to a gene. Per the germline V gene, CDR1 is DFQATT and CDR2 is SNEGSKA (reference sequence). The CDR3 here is CSAEGSGTYEQYV. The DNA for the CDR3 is TGCAGTGCCGAAGGAAGCGGGACCTACGAGCAGTACGTC.

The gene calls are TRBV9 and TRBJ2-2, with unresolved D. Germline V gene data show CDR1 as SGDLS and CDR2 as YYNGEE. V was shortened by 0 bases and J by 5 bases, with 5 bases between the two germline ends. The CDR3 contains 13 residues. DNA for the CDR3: TGTGCCAGCAGCGTAGTGTCAACCGGGGAGCTGTTTTTT. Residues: CASSVVSTGELFF.

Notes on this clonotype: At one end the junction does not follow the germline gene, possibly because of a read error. The CDR3 here is CASSGYHRDCLYF. CDR3 in DNA: TGTGCCAGCAGCGGATACCACCGGGACTGTCTCTATTTT. The chain employs TRBV9 and TRBJ1-5; D perhaps matches TRBD1 (5 bases). The germline gives CDR1 SGDLS, CDR2 YYNGEE. The CDR3 runs 13 residues. Complete variable domain (other parts from reference TRBV9 and TRBJ1-5): DSGVTQTPKHLITATGQRVTLRCSPRSGDLSVYWYQQSLDQGLQFLIQYYNGEERAKGNILERFSAQQFPDLHSELNLSSLELGDSALYFCASSGYHRDCLYFGDGTRLSIL.

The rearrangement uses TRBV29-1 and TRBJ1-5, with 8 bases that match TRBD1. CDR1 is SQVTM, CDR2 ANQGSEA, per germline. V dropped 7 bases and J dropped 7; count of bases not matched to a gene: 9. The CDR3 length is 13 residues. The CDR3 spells CSGIDRGGQPQHF. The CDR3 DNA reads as TGCAGCGGAATTGACAGGGGCGGACAGCCCCAGCATTTT.

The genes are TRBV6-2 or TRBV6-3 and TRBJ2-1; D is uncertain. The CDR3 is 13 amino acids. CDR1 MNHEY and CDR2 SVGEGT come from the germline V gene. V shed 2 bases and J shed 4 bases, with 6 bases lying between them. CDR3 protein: CASSYAGYNEQFF. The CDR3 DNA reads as TGTGCCAGCAGTTACGCCGGATACAATGAGCAGTTCTTC.

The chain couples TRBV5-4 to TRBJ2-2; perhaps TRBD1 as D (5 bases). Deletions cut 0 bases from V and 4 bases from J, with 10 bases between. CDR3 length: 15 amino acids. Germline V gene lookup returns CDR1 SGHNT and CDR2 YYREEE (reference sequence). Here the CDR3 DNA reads TGTGCCAGCAGCTTGGGGGGCGATAGCACCGGGGAGCTGTTTTTT. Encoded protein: CASSLGGDSTGELFF.

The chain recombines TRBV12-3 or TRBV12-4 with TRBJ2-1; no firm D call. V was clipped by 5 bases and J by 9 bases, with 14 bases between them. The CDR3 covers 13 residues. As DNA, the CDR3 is TGTGCCAGCAGTATTCGATTTCGCGGTGAGCAGTTCTTC. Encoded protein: CASSIRFRGEQFF.

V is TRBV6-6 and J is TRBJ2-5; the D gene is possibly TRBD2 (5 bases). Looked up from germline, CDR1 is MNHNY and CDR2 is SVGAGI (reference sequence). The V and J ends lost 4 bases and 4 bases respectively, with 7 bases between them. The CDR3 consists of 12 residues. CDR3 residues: CASSLGAETQYF. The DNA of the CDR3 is TGTGCCAGCAGTTTGGGAGCAGAGACCCAGTACTTC.

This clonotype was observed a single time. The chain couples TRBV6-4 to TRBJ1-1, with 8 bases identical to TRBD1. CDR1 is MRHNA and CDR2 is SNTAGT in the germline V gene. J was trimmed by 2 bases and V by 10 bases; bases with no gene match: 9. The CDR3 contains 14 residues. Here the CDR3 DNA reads TGTGCCACCCGGACAGGGCCGGAAAACACTGAAGCTTTCTTT. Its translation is CATRTGPENTEAFF.

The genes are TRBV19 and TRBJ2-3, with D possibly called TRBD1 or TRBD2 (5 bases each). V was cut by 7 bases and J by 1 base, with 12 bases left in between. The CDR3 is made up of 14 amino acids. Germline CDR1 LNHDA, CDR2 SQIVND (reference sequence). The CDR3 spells CASTTGQGTDTQYF. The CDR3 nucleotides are TGTGCCAGTACCACGGGGCAGGGCACAGATACGCAGTATTTT.